This is a list of T cell receptor beta chains from one sample in a study of liver allograft versus peripheral blood T cells. TCRdb redid the calling of the reads with MiXCR, one entry per CDR3 protein. Of about 8,600 distinct CDR3 sequences listed, around 15% were seen once; the top ten hold roughly 1.9%. The receptor source for this set is a human patient who had a liver transplant. Some T cells may have come from the graft donor. Both conserved end residues are part of each CDR3. D genes are given only for firm matches. The listing skips clone size in some rows; elsewhere it reads once, few, many or a size class.

D gene,clone size,V gene,J gene,CDR3 protein,CDR3 DNA
NA,medium-sized,TRBV6-1,TRBJ1-2,CASSTLILYGYTF,TGTGCCAGCAGTACTCTGATCCTCTATGGCTACACCTTC
NA,medium-sized,TRBV27,TRBJ1-1,CASSLLSVGGDMNTEAFF,TGTGCCAGCAGTTTATTGTCTGTCGGTGGGGACATGAACACTGAAGCTTTCTTT
NA,medium-sized,TRBV15,TRBJ1-2,CATSREGLHYGYTF,TGTGCCACCAGCAGGGAGGGCCTCCATTATGGCTACACCTTC
TRBD2,few,TRBV10-2,TRBJ2-1,CASSDPGGANEQFF,TGCGCCAGCAGTGATCCCGGGGGGGCCAATGAGCAGTTCTTC
TRBD1,few,TRBV20-1,TRBJ1-5,CSATRDSSGQPQHF,TGCAGTGCAACGCGGGACAGCTCGGGCCAGCCCCAGCATTTT
NA,medium-sized,TRBV20-1,TRBJ1-1,CSERRVNTEAFF,TGCAGTGAACGCAGGGTGAACACTGAAGCTTTCTTT
NA,medium-sized,TRBV12-3/TRBV12-4,TRBJ1-1,CASSLLGGDTEAFF,TGTGCCAGCAGTTTGCTTGGCGGGGACACTGAAGCTTTCTTT
NA,few,TRBV2,TRBJ1-5,CASSPMASNQPQHF,TGTGCCAGCAGTCCGATGGCATCCAATCAGCCCCAGCATTTT
NA,few,TRBV2,TRBJ1-5,CASRGLGQPQHF,TGTGCCAGCCGTGGGTTAGGGCAGCCCCAGCATTTT
NA,NA,TRBV7-9,TRBJ1-1,CASSLGQPNTEAFF,TGTGCCAGCAGCTTAGGACAGCCTAACACTGAAGCTTTCTTT
NA,NA,TRBV20-1,TRBJ2-3,CSARDSRGTDTQYF,TGCAGTGCTAGAGATTCCCGGGGTACAGATACGCAGTATTTT
TRBD1,few,TRBV18,TRBJ2-3,CASSPPWTGRSGTQYF,TGTGCCAGCTCACCACCGTGGACAGGGAGGTCCGGTACGCAGTATTTT
NA,NA,TRBV30,TRBJ1-6,CALDRNNSPLHF,TGTGCCTTAGACAGGAATAATTCACCCCTCCACTTT
NA,few,TRBV19,TRBJ1-1,CASSISSGGGDTEAFF,TGTGCCAGTAGTATTTCATCGGGGGGGGGTGACACTGAAGCTTTCTTT
NA,medium-sized,TRBV6-5,TRBJ1-5,CASGVTGKNQPQHF,TGTGCCAGCGGGGTTACAGGGAAGAATCAGCCCCAGCATTTT
NA,medium-sized,TRBV6-1,TRBJ1-3,CASRKTGLSGNTIYF,TGTGCCAGCAGGAAGACAGGTCTCTCTGGAAACACCATATATTTT
TRBD1,medium-sized,TRBV18,TRBJ1-4,CASSALPTGGVINEKLFF,TGTGCCAGCTCCGCCCTACCTACAGGGGGCGTGATAAATGAAAAACTGTTTTTT
TRBD1,many,TRBV20-1,TRBJ1-2,CSARGTGRRYYGYTF,TGCAGTGCTAGAGGGACAGGGCGGAGGTACTATGGCTACACCTTC
NA,many,TRBV7-9,TRBJ1-2,CASSLEGNHGYTF,TGTGCCAGCAGCTTAGAGGGGAACCATGGCTACACCTTC
NA,medium-sized,TRBV18,TRBJ1-6,CASSPTGYNSPLHF,TGTGCCAGCTCACCAACAGGCTATAATTCACCCCTCCACTTT
NA,many,TRBV30,TRBJ1-2,CAWSVLNYGYTF,TGTGCCTGGAGTGTCCTGAACTATGGCTACACCTTC
TRBD2,NA,TRBV2,TRBJ2-7,CASSEEAGSTYEQYF,TGTGCCAGCAGTGAGGAAGCGGGGTCCACCTACGAGCAGTACTTC
TRBD1,medium-sized,TRBV6-2/TRBV6-3,TRBJ2-2,CASSWGTGIPGELFF,TGTGCCAGCAGTTGGGGGACAGGGATTCCCGGGGAGCTGTTTTTT